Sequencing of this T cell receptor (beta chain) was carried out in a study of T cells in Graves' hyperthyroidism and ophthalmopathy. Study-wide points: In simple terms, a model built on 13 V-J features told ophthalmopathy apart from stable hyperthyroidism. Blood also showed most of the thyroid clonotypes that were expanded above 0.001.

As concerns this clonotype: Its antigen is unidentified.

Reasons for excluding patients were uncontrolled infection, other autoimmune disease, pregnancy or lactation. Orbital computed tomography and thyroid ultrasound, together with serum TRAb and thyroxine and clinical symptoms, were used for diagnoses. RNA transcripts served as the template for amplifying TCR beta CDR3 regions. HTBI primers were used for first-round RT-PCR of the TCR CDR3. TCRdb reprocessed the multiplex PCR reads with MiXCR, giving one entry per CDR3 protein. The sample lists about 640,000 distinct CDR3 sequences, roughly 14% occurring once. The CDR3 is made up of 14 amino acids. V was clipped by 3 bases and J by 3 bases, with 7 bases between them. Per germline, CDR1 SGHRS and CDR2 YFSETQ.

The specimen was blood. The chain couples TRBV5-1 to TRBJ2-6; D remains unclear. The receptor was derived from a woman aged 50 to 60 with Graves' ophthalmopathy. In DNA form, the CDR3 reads TGCGCCAGCAGCTGGGGTTTTGGGGCCAACGTCCTGACTTTC. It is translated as CASSWGFGANVLTF.